A selection of T cell receptor beta chains follows, all from one sample in a study of control samples from healthy donors and cancer patients. Assay used: immunoSEQ multiplex PCR; TCRdb lists only in-frame clones, some missing. Of 150,000 to 200,000 clones in the sample, nearly 90% were seen once. Sequencing used blood. The receptor source for this set is a woman aged 45-65 years in good health. Both conserved end residues are part of each CDR3. Size values are once, few and many counts, or a class for expanded clones, and some rows have none.

J gene,V gene,clone size,CDR3 protein
TRBJ1-5,TRBV7-2,NA,CASSFGSSINQPQHF
TRBJ2-2,TRBV21-1,NA,CASSSQGGRNTGELFF
TRBJ1-5,TRBV19,NA,CASRGTTGSNQPQHF
TRBJ2-3,TRBV4-1,once,CASSQGEADTQYF
TRBJ1-2,TRBV2,NA,CASRAGEAYGYTF
TRBJ1-5,TRBV12-2,NA,CASRLGGGRRNQPQHF
TRBJ2-3,TRBV21-1,NA,CASRPGGDFTNTQYF
TRBJ2-7,TRBV6-2/TRBV6-3,NA,CASSWGSSYEQYF
TRBJ2-7,TRBV9,NA,CASSPRTSGNSYEQYF
TRBJ1-3,TRBV13,NA,CASSLAGRPGNTIYF
TRBJ2-7,TRBV25-1,few,CASSGGLAGGFVINEQYF
TRBJ2-7,TRBV28,NA,CASSIGLAGEQYF
TRBJ1-1,TRBV24-1,NA,CATSDSQVGDAEAFF
TRBJ2-2,TRBV28,NA,CASRSSKWGTNTGELFF
TRBJ1-1,TRBV5-1,NA,CASSLVGQMNTEAFF
TRBJ2-1,TRBV4-3,NA,CASSQEPNNEQFF
TRBJ1-4,TRBV10-3,NA,CAISESIGGRSEKLFF
TRBJ2-5,TRBV27,NA,CASSLAGGAETQYF
TRBJ2-2,TRBV10-3,NA,CAIRERTGAGTGELFF
TRBJ1-5,TRBV27,NA,CASSLSQGYSNQPQHF
TRBJ2-3,TRBV19,once,CANPHHSDTQYF
TRBJ1-2,TRBV6-5,NA,CASSTGSNYGYTF
TRBJ1-2,TRBV7-2,NA,CASSLEAVTNYGYTF